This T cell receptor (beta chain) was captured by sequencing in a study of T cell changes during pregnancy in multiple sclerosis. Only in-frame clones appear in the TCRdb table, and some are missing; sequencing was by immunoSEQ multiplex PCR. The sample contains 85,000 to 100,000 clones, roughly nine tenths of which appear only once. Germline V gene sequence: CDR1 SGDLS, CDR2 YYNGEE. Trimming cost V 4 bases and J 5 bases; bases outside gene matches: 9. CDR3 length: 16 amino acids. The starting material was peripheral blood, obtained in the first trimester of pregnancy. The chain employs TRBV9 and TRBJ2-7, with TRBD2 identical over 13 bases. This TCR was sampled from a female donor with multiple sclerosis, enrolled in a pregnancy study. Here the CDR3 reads CASSPRTSGRTDEQYF. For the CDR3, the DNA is TGTGCCAGCAGCCCCCGGACTAGCGGGAGAACCGACGAGCAGTACTTC. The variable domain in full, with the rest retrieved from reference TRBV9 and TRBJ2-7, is DSGVTQTPKHLITATGQRVTLRCSPRSGDLSVYWYQQSLDQGLQFLIQYYNGEERAKGNILERFSAQQFPDLHSELNLSSLELGDSALYFCASSPRTSGRTDEQYFGPGTRLTVT.